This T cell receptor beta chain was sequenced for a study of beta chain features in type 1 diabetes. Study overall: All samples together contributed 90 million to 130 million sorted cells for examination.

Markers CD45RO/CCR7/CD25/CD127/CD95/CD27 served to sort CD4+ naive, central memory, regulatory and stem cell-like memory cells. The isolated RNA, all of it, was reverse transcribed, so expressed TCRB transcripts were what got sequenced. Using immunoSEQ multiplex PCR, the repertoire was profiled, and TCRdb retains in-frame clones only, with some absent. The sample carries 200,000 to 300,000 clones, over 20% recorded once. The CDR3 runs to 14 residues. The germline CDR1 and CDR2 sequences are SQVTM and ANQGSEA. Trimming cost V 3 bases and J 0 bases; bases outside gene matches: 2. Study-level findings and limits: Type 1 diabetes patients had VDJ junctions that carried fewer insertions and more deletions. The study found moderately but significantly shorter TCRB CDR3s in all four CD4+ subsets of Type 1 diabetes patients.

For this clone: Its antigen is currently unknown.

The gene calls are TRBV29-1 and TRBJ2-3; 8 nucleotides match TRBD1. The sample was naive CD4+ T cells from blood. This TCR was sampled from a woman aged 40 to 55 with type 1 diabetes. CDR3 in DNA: TGCAGCGTTGAGGGACAGGTTAGCACAGATACGCAGTATTTT. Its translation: CSVEGQVSTDTQYF.